Following are 20 T cell receptor beta chains from one sample sequenced in a study of CD4+ T cells in melanoma (dated by TCRdb to about 2022). The library was produced with the immunoSEQ multiplex PCR assay. TCRdb took over this immuneACCESS table, retaining in-frame rearrangements with V and J assigned. Such tables are incomplete; in checked studies, under half of the missing clones stem from an unresolved V gene, and the remainder is unexplained. The sample records about 5,700 clones, around 68% of which are singletons. About 23% of the sample belongs to the ten largest clones. The sequenced material came from cells from a culture (not recorded whether cultured in vitro). The receptors were gathered from a human donor with melanoma.

The V and J genes are TRBV6-5 and TRBJ1-6; D unclear. The V and J ends lost 5 bases and 7 bases respectively, with 15 bases between them. Germline CDR1 MNHEY, CDR2 SVGAGI. CDR3 length: 15 residues. The CDR3 loop is CASSSTGIGNSPLHF. CDR3 in DNA: TGTGCCAGCAGTAGCACGGGTATTGGAAATTCACCCCTCCACTTT.

For the CDR3, the DNA is TGTGCCAGCAGTTTGGTAGCGGGGATTCAGGGCACAGATACGCAGTATTTT. It encodes CASSLVAGIQGTDTQYF. The chain links TRBV28 to TRBJ2-3; 8 bases fit TRBD2. With 3 bases clipped from V and 1 base from J, the junction kept 9 bases outside the gene matches. The germline V gene encodes CDR1 MDHEN and CDR2 SYDVKM. The CDR3 is 17 residues long.

The chain links TRBV7-8 to TRBJ2-7, with 7 nucleotides matching TRBD2. Germline V gene lookup returns CDR1 SGHVS and CDR2 FQNEAQ. The CDR3 runs to 15 residues. V shed 4 bases, J shed 3 bases, and the junction held 9 bases outside the gene matches. For the CDR3, the DNA is TGTGCCAGCAGCTCACTGGCAGGGAGGGTCTACGAGCAGTACTTC. It codes for CASSSLAGRVYEQYF. Using reference TRBV7-8 and TRBJ2-7 for the parts outside the CDR3, the full variable domain is GAGVSQSPRYKVAKRGQDVALRCDPISGHVSLFWYQQALGQGPEFLTYFQNEAQLDKSGLPSDRFFAERPEGSVSTLKIQRTQQEDSAVYLCASSSLAGRVYEQYFGPGTRLTVT.

The chain is built from TRBV5-4 and TRBJ2-7; D not certain. From germline, CDR1 is SGHNT and CDR2 YYREEE (reference sequence). V was pared by 0 bases and J by 6 bases, with 19 bases between. The CDR3 consists of 16 residues. CDR3 sequence: CASSLAGRVAAGEQYF. The CDR3 DNA reads as TGTGCCAGCAGCTTGGCCGGACGGGTGGCAGCTGGCGAGCAGTACTTC.

This clone was picked up a small number of times. Here the CDR3 DNA reads TGTGCCAGCACTAAGGGGCGGTCGGGCTACACCTTC. Its protein product is CASTKGRSGYTF. The chain uses TRBV6-5 and TRBJ1-2; D is perhaps TRBD1 (5 bases). V was pared by 7 bases and J by 8 bases, with 14 bases between. Germline CDR1 reads MNHEY; CDR2 reads SVGAGI. This CDR3 has 12 amino acids.

The V call is TRBV7-9, the J call TRBJ2-2; a possible D gene is TRBD2 (6 bases). V was pared by 5 bases and J by 0 bases, with 10 bases between. Germline CDR1 SEHNR, CDR2 FQNEAQ (reference sequence). The CDR3 runs 15 residues. In nucleotides, the CDR3 is TGTGCCAGCAGCCCCGGGAGAACGAACACCGGGGAGCTGTTTTTT. It codes for CASSPGRTNTGELFF.

V is TRBV13 and J is TRBJ2-7; tentatively, D is TRBD2 (6 bases). This CDR3 is built from 14 residues. Trimming shortened V by 3 bases and J by 5 bases, and 14 bases separated the two germline ends. Germline CDR1 and CDR2: PRHDT and FYEKMQ (reference sequence). The CDR3 loop is CASSLGGAGNEQYF. CDR3 bases: TGTGCCAGCAGCTTGGGGGGTGCTGGGAACGAGCAGTACTTC.

The J gene is TRBJ2-2, the V gene TRBV10-1, with no clear D. This CDR3 has 13 residues. Germline V gives CDR1 WNHNN, CDR2 SYGVQD (reference sequence). V was pared by 5 bases and J by 6 bases, with 10 bases between. CDR3 loop: CASSKRWPGELFF. The CDR3 nucleotides read TGCGCCAGCAGTAAAAGATGGCCCGGGGAGCTGTTTTTT.

The chain has TRBV7-2 and TRBJ2-2, with D unresolved. The CDR3 extends over 14 amino acids. CDR1 SGHTA and CDR2 FQGNSA come from the germline V gene. V was cut by 5 bases and J by 5 bases, with 12 bases left in between. CDR3 amino acids: CASSGQVWTGELFF. The CDR3 region has the DNA TGTGCCAGCAGCGGTCAGGTTTGGACCGGGGAGCTGTTTTTT.

This clone appeared once. V is TRBV6-1 and J is TRBJ1-2, with D possibly matching TRBD1 (6 bases). The CDR3 totals 16 residues. Germline V gives CDR1 MNHNS, CDR2 SASEGT. Between the trimmed V and J ends, which lost 4 bases and 4 bases, there was a span of 19 bases. As DNA, the CDR3 is TGTGCCAGCAGTGCCAAGGGGAGAATAGGGGGCTATGGCTACACCTTC. Encoded protein: CASSAKGRIGGYGYTF.

This clone was counted once. V and J are TRBV19 and TRBJ2-7; 8 nucleotides align to TRBD2. V lost 11 bases to trimming and J lost 0 bases; unmatched junction nucleotides: 6. CDR1 LNHDA and CDR2 SQIVND come from the germline V gene (reference sequence). The CDR3 covers 13 residues. The CDR3 region has the DNA TGTGCCGTAGCGCGGGGGGCCTCCTACGAGCAGTACTTC. The encoded protein is CAVARGASYEQYF.

The rearrangement links TRBV9 to TRBJ1-5; D remains unclear. V was clipped by 4 bases and J by 6 bases, with 23 bases between them. The CDR3 has 17 residues. CDR1 SGDLS and CDR2 YYNGEE come from the germline V gene. In nucleotides, the CDR3 is TGTGCCAGCAGCCCCCCGTCCCCAGACAAGATAAGTCAGCCCCAGCATTTT. Protein: CASSPPSPDKISQPQHF.

The chain couples TRBV24-1 to TRBJ2-5; TRBD2 matches 10 bases. Germline V CDR1 and CDR2: KGHDR, SFDVKD. V gave up 4 bases and J gave up 4 bases; unmatched junction bases: 14. The CDR3 has 18 residues. CDR3 DNA: TGTGCCACCAGTGAGGGGCCAGCGGGGGGGGGAAATCGAGAGACCCAGTACTTC. It encodes CATSEGPAGGGNRETQYF.

The chain uses TRBV27 and TRBJ2-3; D may be TRBD2 (5 bases). V was trimmed by 9 bases and J by 4 bases, leaving 17 bases between them. The CDR3 spans 14 residues. The germline V gene encodes CDR1 MNHEY and CDR2 SMNVEV (reference sequence). Written as DNA, the CDR3 is TGTGCCAGTCGACCCGGGGTAGGCGCAGATACGCAGTATTTT. As protein: CASRPGVGADTQYF.

V usage is TRBV11-2 and J usage is TRBJ1-4; D is unclear. V was shortened by 2 bases and J by 1 base, with 14 bases between the two germline ends. The germline CDR1 and CDR2 sequences are SGHAT and FQNNGV. This CDR3 is built from 17 residues. The CDR3 sequence: CASSLLGYLVTNEKLFF. The CDR3 DNA sequence: TGTGCCAGCAGCTTACTGGGGTATCTCGTAACTAATGAAAAACTGTTTTTT.

The sample holds a few counts of this clone. This chain connects TRBV12-3 or TRBV12-4 to TRBJ2-7; 8 nucleotides match TRBD1. CDR3 length equals 13 residues. V was clipped by 5 bases and J by 1 base; unmatched bases: 1. The CDR3 nucleotides read TGTGCCAGCAGTAGGACAGGGTCCTACGAGCAGTACTTC. Protein sequence: CASSRTGSYEQYF.

The rearrangement links TRBV28 to TRBJ2-2, with 8 bases aligning to TRBD1. V lost 5 bases to trimming and J lost 6 bases; unmatched junction nucleotides: 5. Germline CDR1 is MDHEN and CDR2 is SYDVKM. The length of the CDR3 is 14 residues. The CDR3 nucleotides read TGTGCCAGCAGTCCGGACAGGGCCCCCGGGGAGCTGTTTTTT. It translates to CASSPDRAPGELFF.

The chain links TRBV27 to TRBJ2-7, with 15 bases identical to TRBD2. CDR3 length: 19 residues. J gave up 2 bases and V 4 bases, and 12 bases lay outside the gene matches. Germline V lookup: CDR1 MNHEY, CDR2 SMNVEV (reference sequence). The CDR3 region has the DNA TGTGCCAGCAGTTCCGTCCCGGGACTAGCGGGGGGCCCAACCTACGAGCAGTACTTC. Protein sequence: CASSSVPGLAGGPTYEQYF.

The chain recombines TRBV6-5 with TRBJ1-1; perhaps TRBD1 as D (6 bases). This CDR3 contains 13 residues. Trimming removed 5 bases at V and 10 bases at J, with 17 bases between. Germline V gene lookup returns CDR1 MNHEY and CDR2 SVGAGI. CDR3 region: CASSPRQDLGAFF. As DNA, the CDR3 is TGTGCCAGCAGTCCCCGACAGGACTTAGGAGCTTTCTTT.

This clone was seen a few times. This chain joins TRBV4-3 and TRBJ2-7; 10 bases agree with TRBD1. The V segment lost 1 base and the J segment 2 bases; nucleotides outside the gene matches: 5. The CDR3 contains 16 residues. Germline assignment: CDR1 LGHNA and CDR2 YSLEER. As DNA, the CDR3 is TGCGCCAGCAGCCAAGTCTCCGGGACAGGGGCCTACGAGCAGTACTTC. Translating it yields CASSQVSGTGAYEQYF.